This T cell receptor (beta chain) appears in the sequencing data of a study of technical replicates of blood from several donors. V was shortened by 1 base and J by 2 bases, with 7 bases between the two germline ends. The CDR3 has 15 amino acids. Germline loops: CDR1 SGHDT, CDR2 YYEEEE. The repertoire was sequenced with immunoSEQ multiplex PCR; TCRdb's copy has only in-frame clones and lacks some. Among 50,000 to 70,000 clones listed, approximately 92% were seen once. The chain couples TRBV5-6 to TRBJ2-6; D gene unclear. The TCR sequence derives from a human donor in good health. Some clones in this sample may be carry-over from other donors' samples. The source material was PBMCs. CDR3 protein: CASSLRVTGANVLTF. The CDR3 bases are TGTGCCAGCAGCTTGCGGGTAACTGGGGCCAACGTCCTGACTTTC.